Described below is a single T cell receptor (beta chain) sequence and its context. This sample was taken from a study of T cell changes during pregnancy in multiple sclerosis. The assay was immunoSEQ multiplex PCR, and TCRdb's table has in-frame clones only and misses some. The sample contains more than 65,000 clones, about 93% of which appear only once. The sequencing here drew on peripheral blood, taken in the first trimester of pregnancy. This TCR came from a female donor with multiple sclerosis, enrolled in a pregnancy study.

The CDR3 nucleotides are TGTGCCAGCAGCCGCGGACAGGAGGGATACAATGAGCAGTTCTTC. Its translation: CASSRGQEGYNEQFF. The genes are TRBV5-5 and TRBJ2-1, with a tentative D call TRBD1 (7 bases). Germline lookup yields CDR1 SGHKS and CDR2 YYEKEE (reference sequence). With 4 bases removed from V and 4 bases from J, the gap between germline ends came to 15 bases. This CDR3 spans 15 amino acids. The full variable domain, completed using reference TRBV5-5 and TRBJ2-1, is DAGVTQSPTHLIKTRGQQVTLRCSPISGHKSVSWYQQVLGQGPQFIFQYYEKEERGRGNFPDRFSARQFPNYSSELNVNALLLGDSALYLCASSRGQEGYNEQFFGPGTRLTVL.